The 5 T cell receptor beta chains presented below share a single source sample, sequenced in a study of T cells after yellow fever vaccination. TCRdb fed the 5' RACE reads into MiXCR, producing one record per CDR3 protein. The repertoire has 250,000 or so distinct CDR3 sequences, around 7% of them found once; the top ten carry about 0.85%. Material: CD4+ T cells sorted from PBMCs, obtained 15 days after the yellow fever booster vaccination. The source of these receptors is a man under 40 who received the YFV17D yellow fever vaccine.

This clonotype was detected a few times. The chain uses TRBV5-4 and TRBJ2-7; TRBD2 matches 10 bases. CDR1 is SGHNT, CDR2 YYREEE, per germline (reference sequence). Germline trimming cut 2 bases from V and 3 bases from J; bases unmatched to any gene: 2. The CDR3 has 14 residues. The CDR3 loop is CASSFASGSYEQYF. CDR3 sequence (DNA): TGTGCCAGCAGCTTCGCTAGCGGGAGCTACGAGCAGTACTTC.

This clonotype was observed a handful of times. This rearrangement joins TRBV5-6 to TRBJ1-5, with 7 bases fitting TRBD1. The CDR3 runs to 14 residues. With V trimmed by 3 bases and J by 4 bases, 4 bases remained unmatched. CDR1 is SGHDT and CDR2 is YYEEEE in the germline V gene. CDR3 in amino acids: CASSWGTENQPQHF. The DNA of the CDR3 is TGTGCCAGCAGCTGGGGGACAGAAAATCAGCCCCAGCATTTT.

This clonotype has at least ten counts. V is TRBV7-2 and J is TRBJ2-3; D perhaps matches TRBD2 (6 bases). Germline CDR1 reads SGHTA; CDR2 reads FQGNSA. Between the trimmed V and J ends, which lost 4 bases and 3 bases, there was a span of 17 bases. This CDR3 comprises 16 residues. The CDR3 DNA reads as TGTGCCAGCAGCTCCCAGTATACGGGAGTGACAGATACGCAGTATTTT. Protein sequence: CASSSQYTGVTDTQYF. Full variable domain (outside the CDR3, taken from reference TRBV7-2 and TRBJ2-3): GAGVSQSPSNKVTEKGKDVELRCDPISGHTALYWYRQSLGQGLEFLIYFQGNSAPDKSGLPSDRFSAERTGGSVSTLTIQRTQQEDSAVYLCASSSQYTGVTDTQYFGPGTRLTVL.

This clonotype occurred a few times. The chain is built from TRBV6-2 or TRBV6-3 and TRBJ2-2, with TRBD2 as a possible D gene (7 bases). Germline-derived CDR1 and CDR2 are MNHEY and SVGEGT. The V end lost 7 bases, the J end lost 4 bases, and 28 bases lay between the germline ends. This CDR3 is built from 19 residues. CDR3 DNA sequence: TGTGCCAGCACCTCCGGGGCGCGGGGGCTGGAAGGATTCACCGGGGAGCTGTTTTTT. It is translated as CASTSGARGLEGFTGELFF.

In its sample, this clonotype was seen many times. This chain uses TRBV9 with TRBJ2-1, with D uncertain. CDR3 length equals 14 residues. Germline V gene lookup returns CDR1 SGDLS and CDR2 YYNGEE. Trimming took off 2 bases at V and 4 bases at J, with 10 bases between the two ends. This chain's CDR3 is CASSVGREYNEQFF. The CDR3 DNA follows: TGTGCCAGCAGCGTCGGTAGAGAGTACAATGAGCAGTTCTTC. Full variable domain (rest looked up from reference TRBV9 and TRBJ2-1): DSGVTQTPKHLITATGQRVTLRCSPRSGDLSVYWYQQSLDQGLQFLIQYYNGEERAKGNILERFSAQQFPDLHSELNLSSLELGDSALYFCASSVGREYNEQFFGPGTRLTVL.